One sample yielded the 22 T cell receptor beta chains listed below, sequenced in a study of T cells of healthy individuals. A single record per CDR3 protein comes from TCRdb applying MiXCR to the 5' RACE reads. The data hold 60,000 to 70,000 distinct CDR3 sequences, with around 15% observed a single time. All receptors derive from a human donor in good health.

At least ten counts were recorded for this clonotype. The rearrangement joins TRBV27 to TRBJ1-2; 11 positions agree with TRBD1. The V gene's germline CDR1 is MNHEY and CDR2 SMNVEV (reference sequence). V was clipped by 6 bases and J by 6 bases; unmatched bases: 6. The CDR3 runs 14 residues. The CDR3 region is CASRRTGGDNGYTF. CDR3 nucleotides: TGTGCCAGCAGGAGGACAGGGGGCGATAATGGCTACACCTTC.

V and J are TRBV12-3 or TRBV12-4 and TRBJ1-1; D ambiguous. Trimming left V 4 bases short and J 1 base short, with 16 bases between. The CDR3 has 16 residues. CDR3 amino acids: CASSSGRLRANTEAFF. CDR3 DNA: TGTGCCAGCAGTTCGGGCCGGTTAAGGGCGAACACTGAAGCTTTCTTT.

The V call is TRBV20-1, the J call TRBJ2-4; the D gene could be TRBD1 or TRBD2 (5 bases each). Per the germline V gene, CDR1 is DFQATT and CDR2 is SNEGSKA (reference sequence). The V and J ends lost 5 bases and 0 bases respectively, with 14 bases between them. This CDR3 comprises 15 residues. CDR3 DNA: TGCAGTGCTTATCCAACGGGGCTAGCCAAAAACATTCAGTACTTC. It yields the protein CSAYPTGLAKNIQYF.

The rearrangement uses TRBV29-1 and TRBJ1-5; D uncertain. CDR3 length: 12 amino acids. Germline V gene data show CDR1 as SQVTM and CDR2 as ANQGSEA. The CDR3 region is CRQTNSNQPQHF. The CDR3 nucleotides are TGCAGGCAGACAAATAGCAATCAGCCCCAGCATTTT.

The CDR3 DNA sequence: TGTGCCAGCAGCTATCAAAGGAATTCACCCCTCCACTTT. It encodes CASSYQRNSPLHF. The chain uses TRBV7-2 and TRBJ1-6; D unresolved. Germline-derived CDR1 and CDR2 are SGHTA and FQGNSA. This CDR3 contains 13 residues. The V end was cut by 4 bases, the J end by 7 bases, with 8 bases between.

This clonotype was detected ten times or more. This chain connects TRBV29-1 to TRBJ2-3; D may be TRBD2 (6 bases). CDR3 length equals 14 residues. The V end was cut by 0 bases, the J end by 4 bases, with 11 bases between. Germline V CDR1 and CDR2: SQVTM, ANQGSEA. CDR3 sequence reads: CSVEDQTSADTQYF. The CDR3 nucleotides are TGCAGCGTTGAAGATCAGACTAGTGCAGATACGCAGTATTTT.

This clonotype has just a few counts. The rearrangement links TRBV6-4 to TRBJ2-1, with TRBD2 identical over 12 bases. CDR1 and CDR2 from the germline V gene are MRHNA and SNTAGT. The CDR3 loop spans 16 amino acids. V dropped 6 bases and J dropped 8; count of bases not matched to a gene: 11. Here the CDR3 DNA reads TGTGCCAGCAGCCCGGCCACTAGCGGGGGGAGGGATGAGCAGTTCTTC. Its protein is CASSPATSGGRDEQFF.

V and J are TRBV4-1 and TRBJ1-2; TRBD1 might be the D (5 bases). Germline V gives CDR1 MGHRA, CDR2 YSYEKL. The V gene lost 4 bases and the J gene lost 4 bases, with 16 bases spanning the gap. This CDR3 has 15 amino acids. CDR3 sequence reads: CASSRTEGQGYGYTF. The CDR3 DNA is TGCGCCAGCAGCCGGACCGAAGGGCAGGGCTATGGCTACACCTTC.

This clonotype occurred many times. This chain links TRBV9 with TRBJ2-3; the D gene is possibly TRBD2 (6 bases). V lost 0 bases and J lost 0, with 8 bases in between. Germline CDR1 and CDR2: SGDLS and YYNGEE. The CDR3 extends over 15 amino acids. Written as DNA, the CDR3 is TGTGCCAGCAGCGTAGCGGGGGTTAGCACAGATACGCAGTATTTT. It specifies CASSVAGVSTDTQYF.

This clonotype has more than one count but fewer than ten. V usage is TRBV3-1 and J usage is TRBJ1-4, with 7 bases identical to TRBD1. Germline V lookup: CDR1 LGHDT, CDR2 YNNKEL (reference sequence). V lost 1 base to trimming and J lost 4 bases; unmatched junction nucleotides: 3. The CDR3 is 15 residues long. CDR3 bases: TGTGCCAGCAGCCAAGGACAGGGCTTTAATGAAAAACTGTTTTTT. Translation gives CASSQGQGFNEKLFF.

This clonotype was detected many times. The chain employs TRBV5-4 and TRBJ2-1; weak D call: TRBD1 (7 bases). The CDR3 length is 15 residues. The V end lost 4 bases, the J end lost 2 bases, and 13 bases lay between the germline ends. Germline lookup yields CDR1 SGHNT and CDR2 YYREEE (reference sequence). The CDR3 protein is CASSQGDLPYNEQFF. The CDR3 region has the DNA TGTGCCAGCAGCCAGGGGGACTTACCCTACAATGAGCAGTTCTTC. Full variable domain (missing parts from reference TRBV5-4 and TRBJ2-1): ETGVTQSPTHLIKTRGQQVTLRCSSQSGHNTVSWYQQALGQGPQFIFQYYREEENGRGNFPPRFSGLQFPNYSSELNVNALELDDSALYLCASSQGDLPYNEQFFGPGTRLTVL.

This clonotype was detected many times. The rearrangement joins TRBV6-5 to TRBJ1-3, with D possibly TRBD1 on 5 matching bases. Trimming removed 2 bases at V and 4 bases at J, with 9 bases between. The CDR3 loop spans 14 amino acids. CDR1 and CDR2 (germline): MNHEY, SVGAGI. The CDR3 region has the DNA TGTGCCAGCAGTTACGGGGGGTCAGGAAACACCATATATTTT. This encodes CASSYGGSGNTIYF.

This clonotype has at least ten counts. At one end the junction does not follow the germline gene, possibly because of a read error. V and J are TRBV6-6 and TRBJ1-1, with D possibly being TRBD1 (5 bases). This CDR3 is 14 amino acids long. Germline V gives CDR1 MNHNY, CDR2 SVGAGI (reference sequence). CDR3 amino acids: CASSTEMSGTEALF. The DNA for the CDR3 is TGTGCCAGCAGTACCGAGATGTCAGGGACTGAAGCTCTCTTT.

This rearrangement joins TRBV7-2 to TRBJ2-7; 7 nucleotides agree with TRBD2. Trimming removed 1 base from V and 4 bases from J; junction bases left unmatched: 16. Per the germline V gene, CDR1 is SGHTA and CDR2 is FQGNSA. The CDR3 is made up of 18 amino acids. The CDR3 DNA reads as TGTGCCAGCAGCTTAGAGTCTCTGCTAGCGGTAGGGGCTTACGAGCAGTACTTC. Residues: CASSLESLLAVGAYEQYF.

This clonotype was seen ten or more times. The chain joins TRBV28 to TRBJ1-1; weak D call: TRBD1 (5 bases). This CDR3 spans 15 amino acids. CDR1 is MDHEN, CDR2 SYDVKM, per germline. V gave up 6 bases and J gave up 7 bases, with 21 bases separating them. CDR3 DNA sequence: TGTGCCAGCAGGAGTTTGGGACCCTTAGGTGTTGAAGCTTTCTTT. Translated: CASRSLGPLGVEAFF.

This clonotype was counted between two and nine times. The CDR3 is CASSQSGQGLSEQFF. CDR3 nucleotides: TGTGCCAGCAGCCAATCGGGACAGGGTTTAAGTGAGCAGTTCTTC. This chain uses TRBV4-2 with TRBJ2-1; TRBD1 matches at 9 bases. Germline V gene data show CDR1 as LGHNA and CDR2 as YNFKEQ. Trimming at V came to 2 bases and at J to 9 bases, leaving 8 bases not matched to a gene. This CDR3 has 15 residues.

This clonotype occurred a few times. DNA for the CDR3: TGTGCCATCACCCCGACAGATATGAACACTGAAGCTTTCTTT. It encodes CAITPTDMNTEAFF. The chain combines TRBV10-3 with TRBJ1-1; D is perhaps TRBD1 (5 bases). Trimming cost V 7 bases and J 0 bases, with 12 bases left between them. This CDR3 has 14 amino acids. Germline V lookup: CDR1 ENHRY, CDR2 SYGVKD.

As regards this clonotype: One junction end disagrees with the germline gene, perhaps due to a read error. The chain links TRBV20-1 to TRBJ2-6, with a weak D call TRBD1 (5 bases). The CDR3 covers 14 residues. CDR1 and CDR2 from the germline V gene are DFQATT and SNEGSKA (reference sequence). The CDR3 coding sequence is TGCAGTGCTAGAGATCGGATTGGGGCAAACGTCCTGACTTTC. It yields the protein CSARDRIGANVLTF.

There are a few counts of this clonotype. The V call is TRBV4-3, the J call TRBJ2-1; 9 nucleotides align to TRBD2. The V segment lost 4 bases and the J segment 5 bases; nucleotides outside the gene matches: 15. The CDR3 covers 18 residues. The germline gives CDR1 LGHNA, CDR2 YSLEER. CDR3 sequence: CASSPYFRSSGRDNEQFF. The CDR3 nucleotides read TGCGCCAGCAGCCCCTACTTTCGGAGTAGCGGGAGAGACAATGAGCAGTTCTTC.

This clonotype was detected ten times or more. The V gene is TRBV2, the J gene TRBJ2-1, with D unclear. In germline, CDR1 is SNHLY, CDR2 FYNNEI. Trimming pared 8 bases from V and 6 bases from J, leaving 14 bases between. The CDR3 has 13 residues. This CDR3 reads CASLGPVSNEQFF. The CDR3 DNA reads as TGTGCCAGCCTTGGTCCCGTTTCCAATGAGCAGTTCTTC.

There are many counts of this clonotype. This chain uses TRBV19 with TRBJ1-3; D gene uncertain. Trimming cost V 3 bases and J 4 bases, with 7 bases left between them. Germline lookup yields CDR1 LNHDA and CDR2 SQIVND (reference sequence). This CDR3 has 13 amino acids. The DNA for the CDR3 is TGTGCCAGTAGTATGGACGGAGGAAACACCATATATTTT. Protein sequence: CASSMDGGNTIYF.

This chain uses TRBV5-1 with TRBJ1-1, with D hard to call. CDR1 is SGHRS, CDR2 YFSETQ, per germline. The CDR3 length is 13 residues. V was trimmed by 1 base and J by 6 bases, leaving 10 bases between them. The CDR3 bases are TGCGCCAGCAGCTTGTATCAGGAATCTGAAGCTTTCTTT. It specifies CASSLYQESEAFF.